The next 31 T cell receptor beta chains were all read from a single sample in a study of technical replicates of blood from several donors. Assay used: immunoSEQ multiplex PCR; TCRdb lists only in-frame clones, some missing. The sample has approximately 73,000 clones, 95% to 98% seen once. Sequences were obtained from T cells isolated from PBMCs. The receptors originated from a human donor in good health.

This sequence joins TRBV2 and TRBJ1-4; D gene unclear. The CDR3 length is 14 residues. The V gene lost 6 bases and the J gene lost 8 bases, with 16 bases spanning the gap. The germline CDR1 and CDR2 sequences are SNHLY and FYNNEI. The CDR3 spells CASRANNPGEKLFF. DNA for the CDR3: TGTGCCAGCAGGGCAAACAATCCGGGGGAAAAACTGTTTTTT.

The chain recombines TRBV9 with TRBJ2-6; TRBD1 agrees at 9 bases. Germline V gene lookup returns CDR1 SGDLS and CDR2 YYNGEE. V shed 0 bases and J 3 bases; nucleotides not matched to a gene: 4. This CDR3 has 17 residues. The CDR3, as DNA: TGTGCCAGCAGCGTAGAGGGACAGGGTAGTGGGGCCAACGTCCTGACTTTC. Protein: CASSVEGQGSGANVLTF.

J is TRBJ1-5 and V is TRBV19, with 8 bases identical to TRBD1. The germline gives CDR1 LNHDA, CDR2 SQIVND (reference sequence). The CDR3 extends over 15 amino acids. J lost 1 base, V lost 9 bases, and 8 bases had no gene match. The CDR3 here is CASRTGLVSNQPQHF. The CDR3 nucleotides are TGTGCCAGCCGGACAGGGCTAGTGAGCAATCAGCCCCAGCATTTT. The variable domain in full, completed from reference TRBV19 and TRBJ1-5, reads DGGITQSPKYLFRKEGQNVTLSCEQNLNHDAMYWYRQDPGQGLRLIYYSQIVNDFQKGDIAEGYSVSREKKESFPLTVTSAQKNPTAFYLCASRTGLVSNQPQHFGDGTRLSIL.

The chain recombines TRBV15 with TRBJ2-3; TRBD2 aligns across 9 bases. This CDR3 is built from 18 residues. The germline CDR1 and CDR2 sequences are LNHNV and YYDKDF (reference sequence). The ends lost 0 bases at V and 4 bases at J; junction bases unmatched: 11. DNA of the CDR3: TGTGCCACCAGCAGAGACGCCTGGCGGGAGGGCCTAGCAGATACGCAGTATTTT. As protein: CATSRDAWREGLADTQYF. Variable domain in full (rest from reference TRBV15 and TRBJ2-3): DAMVIQNPRYQVTQFGKPVTLSCSQTLNHNVMYWYQQKSSQAPKLLFHYYDKDFNNEADTPDNFQSRRPNTSFCFLDIRSPGLGDTAMYLCATSRDAWREGLADTQYFGPGTRLTVL.

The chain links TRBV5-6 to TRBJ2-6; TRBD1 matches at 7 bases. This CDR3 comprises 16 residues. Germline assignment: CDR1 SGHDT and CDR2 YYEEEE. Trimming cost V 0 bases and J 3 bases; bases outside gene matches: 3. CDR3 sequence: CASSLVRGLGANVLTF. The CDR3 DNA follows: TGTGCCAGCAGCTTGGTGAGGGGGCTTGGGGCCAACGTCCTGACTTTC.

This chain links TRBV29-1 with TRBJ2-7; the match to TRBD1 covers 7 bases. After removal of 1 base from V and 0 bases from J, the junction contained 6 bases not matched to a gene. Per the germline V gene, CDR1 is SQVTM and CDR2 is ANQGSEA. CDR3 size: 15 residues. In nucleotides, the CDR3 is TGCAGCGTTGAAGGTTTGACAGGGAACTCCTACGAGCAGTACTTC. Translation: CSVEGLTGNSYEQYF.

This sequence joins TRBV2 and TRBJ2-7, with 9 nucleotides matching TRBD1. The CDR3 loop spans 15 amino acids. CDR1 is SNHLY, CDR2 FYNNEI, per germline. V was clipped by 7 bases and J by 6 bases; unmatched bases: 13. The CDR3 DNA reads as TGTGCCAGCACCCGACCCCCGGGACAGGGACCCGAGCAGTACTTC. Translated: CASTRPPGQGPEQYF.

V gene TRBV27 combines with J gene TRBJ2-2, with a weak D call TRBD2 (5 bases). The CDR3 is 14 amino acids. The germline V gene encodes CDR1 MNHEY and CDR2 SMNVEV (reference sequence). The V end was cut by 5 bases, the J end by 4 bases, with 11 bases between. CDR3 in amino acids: CASSVDRGTGELFF. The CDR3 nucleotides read TGTGCCAGCAGTGTAGACCGGGGCACCGGGGAGCTGTTTTTT.

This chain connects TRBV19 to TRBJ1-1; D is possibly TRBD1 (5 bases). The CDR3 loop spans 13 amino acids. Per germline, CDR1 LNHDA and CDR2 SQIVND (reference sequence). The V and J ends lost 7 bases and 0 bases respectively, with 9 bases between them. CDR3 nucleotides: TGTGCCAGTAACAAAGGGGTGAACACTGAAGCTTTCTTT. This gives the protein CASNKGVNTEAFF.

The CDR3 loop reads CASSFYPGSNQPQHF. CDR3 bases: TGTGCCAGCAGCTTTTACCCGGGGAGCAATCAGCCCCAGCATTTT. The chain combines TRBV7-9 with TRBJ1-5; D gene unclear. V was trimmed by 3 bases and J by 1 base, leaving 10 bases between them. Germline V gene sequence: CDR1 SEHNR, CDR2 FQNEAQ (reference sequence). This CDR3 contains 15 residues.

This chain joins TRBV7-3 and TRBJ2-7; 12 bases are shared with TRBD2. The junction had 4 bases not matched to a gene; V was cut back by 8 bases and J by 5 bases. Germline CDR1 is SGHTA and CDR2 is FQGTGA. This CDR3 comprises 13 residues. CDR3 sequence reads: CASSLAGGNEQYF. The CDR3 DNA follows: TGTGCCAGCTCTCTAGCGGGAGGGAACGAGCAGTACTTC.

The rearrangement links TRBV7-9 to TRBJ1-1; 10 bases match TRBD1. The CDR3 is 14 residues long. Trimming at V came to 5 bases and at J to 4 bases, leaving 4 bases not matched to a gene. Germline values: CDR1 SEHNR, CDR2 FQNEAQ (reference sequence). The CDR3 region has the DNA TGTGCCAGCAGCCCTCGGGACAGGGGCACTGAAGCTTTCTTT. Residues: CASSPRDRGTEAFF.

The CDR3 DNA follows: TGTGCCAGCAGCATCTCCCCCAGTGACCTTGCGGGCGAGCAGTACTTC. Translation gives CASSISPSDLAGEQYF. This chain uses TRBV7-2 with TRBJ2-7; D perhaps matches TRBD2 (5 bases). The V gene lost 5 bases and the J gene lost 6 bases, with 23 bases spanning the gap. The CDR3 has 16 residues. Germline values: CDR1 SGHTA, CDR2 FQGNSA. The full variable domain, rest sourced from reference TRBV7-2 and TRBJ2-7, is GAGVSQSPSNKVTEKGKDVELRCDPISGHTALYWYRQSLGQGLEFLIYFQGNSAPDKSGLPSDRFSAERTGGSVSTLTIQRTQQEDSAVYLCASSISPSDLAGEQYFGPGTRLTVT.

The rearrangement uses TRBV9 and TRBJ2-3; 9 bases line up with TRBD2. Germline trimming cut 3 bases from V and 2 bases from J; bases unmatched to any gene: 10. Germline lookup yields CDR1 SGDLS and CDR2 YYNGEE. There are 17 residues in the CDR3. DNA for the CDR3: TGTGCCAGCAGCGCCGGGACTAGCCGAGTTGACACAGATACGCAGTATTTT. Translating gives CASSAGTSRVDTDTQYF. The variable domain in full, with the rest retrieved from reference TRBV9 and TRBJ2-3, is DSGVTQTPKHLITATGQRVTLRCSPRSGDLSVYWYQQSLDQGLQFLIQYYNGEERAKGNILERFSAQQFPDLHSELNLSSLELGDSALYFCASSAGTSRVDTDTQYFGPGTRLTVL.

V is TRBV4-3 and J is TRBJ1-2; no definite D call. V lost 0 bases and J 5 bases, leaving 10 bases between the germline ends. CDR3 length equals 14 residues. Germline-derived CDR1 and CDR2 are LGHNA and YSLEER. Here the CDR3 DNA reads TGCGCCAGCAGCCAAGATTCGGGAGGATATGGCTACACCTTC. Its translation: CASSQDSGGYGYTF.

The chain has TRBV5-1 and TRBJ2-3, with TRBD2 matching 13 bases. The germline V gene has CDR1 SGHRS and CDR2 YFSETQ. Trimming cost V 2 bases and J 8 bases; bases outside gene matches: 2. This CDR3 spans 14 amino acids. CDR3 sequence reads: CASSLLAGGGTQYF. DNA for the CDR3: TGCGCCAGCAGCTTACTAGCGGGAGGGGGTACGCAGTATTTT.

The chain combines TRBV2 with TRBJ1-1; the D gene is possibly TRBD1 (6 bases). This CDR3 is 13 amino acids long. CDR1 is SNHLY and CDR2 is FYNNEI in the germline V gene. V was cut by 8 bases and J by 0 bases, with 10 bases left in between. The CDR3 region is CASVDSLNTEAFF. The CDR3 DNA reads TGTGCCAGCGTGGACAGCCTGAACACTGAAGCTTTCTTT.

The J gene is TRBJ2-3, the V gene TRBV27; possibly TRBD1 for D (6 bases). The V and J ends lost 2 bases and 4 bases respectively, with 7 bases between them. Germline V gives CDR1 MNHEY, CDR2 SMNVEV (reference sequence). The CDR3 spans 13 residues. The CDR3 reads CASSLPGADTQYF. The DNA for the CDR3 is TGTGCCAGCAGTTTACCAGGGGCAGATACGCAGTATTTT.

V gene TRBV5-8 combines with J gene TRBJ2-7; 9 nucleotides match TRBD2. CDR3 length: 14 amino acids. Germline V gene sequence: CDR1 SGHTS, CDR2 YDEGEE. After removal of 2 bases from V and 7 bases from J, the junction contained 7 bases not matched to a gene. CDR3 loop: CASSFVSGRGEQYF. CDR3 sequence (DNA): TGTGCCAGCAGCTTCGTTAGCGGGAGAGGGGAGCAGTACTTC.

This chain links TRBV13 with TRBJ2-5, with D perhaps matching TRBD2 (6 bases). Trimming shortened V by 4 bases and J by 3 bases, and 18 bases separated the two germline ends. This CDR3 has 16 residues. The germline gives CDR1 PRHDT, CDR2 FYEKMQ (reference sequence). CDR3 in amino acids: CASSSPQGVAEETQYF. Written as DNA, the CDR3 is TGTGCCAGCAGCTCCCCCCAAGGAGTAGCGGAAGAGACCCAGTACTTC.

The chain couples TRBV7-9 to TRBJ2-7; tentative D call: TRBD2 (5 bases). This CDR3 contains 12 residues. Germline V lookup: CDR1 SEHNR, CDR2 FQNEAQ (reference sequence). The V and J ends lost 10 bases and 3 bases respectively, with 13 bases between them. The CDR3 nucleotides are TGTGCCACCGGGATTGCGCGCTACGAGCAGTACTTC. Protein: CATGIARYEQYF.

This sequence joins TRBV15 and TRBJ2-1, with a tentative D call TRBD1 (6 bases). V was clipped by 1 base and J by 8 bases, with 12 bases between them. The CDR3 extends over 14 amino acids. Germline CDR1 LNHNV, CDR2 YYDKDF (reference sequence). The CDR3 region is CATSRGPRGYEQFF. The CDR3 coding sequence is TGTGCCACCAGCAGAGGCCCTAGGGGGTATGAGCAGTTCTTC.

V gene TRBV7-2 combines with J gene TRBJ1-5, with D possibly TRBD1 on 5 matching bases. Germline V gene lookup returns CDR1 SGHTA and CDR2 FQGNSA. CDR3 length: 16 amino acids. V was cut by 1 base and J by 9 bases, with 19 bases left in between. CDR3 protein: CASSLVFGGLKVPQHF. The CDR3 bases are TGTGCCAGCAGCTTAGTATTCGGGGGTCTGAAAGTGCCCCAGCATTTT.

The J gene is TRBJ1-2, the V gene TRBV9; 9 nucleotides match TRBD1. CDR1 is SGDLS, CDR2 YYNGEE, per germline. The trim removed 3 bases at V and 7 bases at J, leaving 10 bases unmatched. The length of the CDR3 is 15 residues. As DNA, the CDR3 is TGTGCCAGCAGCGCACCGGGACAGGGAATGAGTGGCTACACCTTC. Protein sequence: CASSAPGQGMSGYTF.

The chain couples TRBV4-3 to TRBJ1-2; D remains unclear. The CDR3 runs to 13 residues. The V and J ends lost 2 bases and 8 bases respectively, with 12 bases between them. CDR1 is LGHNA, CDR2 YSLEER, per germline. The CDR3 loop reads CASSQLEGQGYTF. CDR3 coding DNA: TGCGCCAGCAGCCAACTAGAGGGCCAGGGCTACACCTTC.

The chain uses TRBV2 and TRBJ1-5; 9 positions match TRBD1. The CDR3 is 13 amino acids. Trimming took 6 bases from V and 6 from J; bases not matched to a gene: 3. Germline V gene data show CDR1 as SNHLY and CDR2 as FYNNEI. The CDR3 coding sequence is TGTGCCAGCAGGTGGGACAGGGCTCAGCCCCAGCATTTT. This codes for CASRWDRAQPQHF.

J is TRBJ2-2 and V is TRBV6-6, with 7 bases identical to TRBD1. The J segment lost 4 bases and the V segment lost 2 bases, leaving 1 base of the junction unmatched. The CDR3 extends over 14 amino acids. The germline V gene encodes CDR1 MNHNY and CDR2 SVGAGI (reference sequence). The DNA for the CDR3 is TGTGCCAGCAGTTACAGGGGGCGCACCGGGGAGCTGTTTTTT. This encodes CASSYRGRTGELFF.

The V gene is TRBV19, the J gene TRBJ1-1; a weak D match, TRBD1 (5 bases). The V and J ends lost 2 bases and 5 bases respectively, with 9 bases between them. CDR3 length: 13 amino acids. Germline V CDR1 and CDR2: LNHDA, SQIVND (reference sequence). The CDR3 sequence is CASSISGITEAFF. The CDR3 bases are TGTGCCAGTAGTATATCAGGGATTACTGAAGCTTTCTTT.

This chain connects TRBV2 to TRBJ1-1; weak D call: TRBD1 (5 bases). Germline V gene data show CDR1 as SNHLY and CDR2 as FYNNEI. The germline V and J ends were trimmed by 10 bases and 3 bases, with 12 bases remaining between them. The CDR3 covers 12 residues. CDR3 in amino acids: CATLGQYTEAFF. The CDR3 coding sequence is TGTGCCACCCTAGGACAATACACTGAAGCTTTCTTT. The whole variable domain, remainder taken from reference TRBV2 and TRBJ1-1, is EPEVTQTPSHQVTQMGQEVILRCVPISNHLYFYWYRQILGQKVEFLVSFYNNEISEKSEIFDDQFSVERPDGSNFTLKIRSTKLEDSAMYFCATLGQYTEAFFGQGTRLTVV.

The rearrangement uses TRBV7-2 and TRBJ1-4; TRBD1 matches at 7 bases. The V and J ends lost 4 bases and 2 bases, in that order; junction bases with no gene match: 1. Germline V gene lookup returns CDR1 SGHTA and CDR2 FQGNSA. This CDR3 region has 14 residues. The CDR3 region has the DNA TGTGCCAGCAGCTCGGACAGGACTAATGAAAAACTGTTTTTT. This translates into CASSSDRTNEKLFF.

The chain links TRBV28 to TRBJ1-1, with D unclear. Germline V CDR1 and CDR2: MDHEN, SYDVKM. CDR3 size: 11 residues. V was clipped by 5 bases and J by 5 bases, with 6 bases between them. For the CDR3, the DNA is TGTGCCAGCAGTCCCTTAACTGAAGCTTTCTTT. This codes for CASSPLTEAFF.